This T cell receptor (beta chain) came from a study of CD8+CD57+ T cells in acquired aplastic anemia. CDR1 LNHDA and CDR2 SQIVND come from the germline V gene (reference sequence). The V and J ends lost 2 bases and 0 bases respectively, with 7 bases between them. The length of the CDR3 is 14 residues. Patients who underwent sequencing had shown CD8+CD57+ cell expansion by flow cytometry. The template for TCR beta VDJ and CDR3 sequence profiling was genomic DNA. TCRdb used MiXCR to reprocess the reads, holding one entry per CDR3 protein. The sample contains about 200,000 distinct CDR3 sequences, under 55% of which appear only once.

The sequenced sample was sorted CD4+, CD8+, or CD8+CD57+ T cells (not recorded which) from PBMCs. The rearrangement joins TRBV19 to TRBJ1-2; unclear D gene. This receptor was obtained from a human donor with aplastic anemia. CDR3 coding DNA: TGTGCCAGTAGTATAACGGACCCTAACTATGGCTACACCTTC. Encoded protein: CASSITDPNYGYTF.